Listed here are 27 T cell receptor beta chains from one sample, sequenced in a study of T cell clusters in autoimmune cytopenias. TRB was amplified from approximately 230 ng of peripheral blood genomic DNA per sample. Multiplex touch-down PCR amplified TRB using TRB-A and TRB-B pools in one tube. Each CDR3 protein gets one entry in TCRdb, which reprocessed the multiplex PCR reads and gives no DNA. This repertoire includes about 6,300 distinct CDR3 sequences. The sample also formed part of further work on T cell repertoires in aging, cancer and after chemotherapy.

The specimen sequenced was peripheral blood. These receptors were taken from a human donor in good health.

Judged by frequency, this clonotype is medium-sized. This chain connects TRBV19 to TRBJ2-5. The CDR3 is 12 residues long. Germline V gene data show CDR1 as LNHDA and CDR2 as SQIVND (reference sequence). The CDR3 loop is CASSPTGETQYF.

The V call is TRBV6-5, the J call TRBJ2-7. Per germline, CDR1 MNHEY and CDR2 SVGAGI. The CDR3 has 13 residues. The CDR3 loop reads CASNQGGFDEQYF.

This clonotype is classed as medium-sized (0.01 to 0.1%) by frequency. The CDR3 spells CARSHGQGRWTDTQYF. The chain recombines TRBV5-3 with TRBJ2-3; the D call of TRBD1 rests on TCRdb alone, since no DNA is present to check it. TRBV5-3 is given ORF status, its function remaining uncertain. The CDR3 covers 16 residues.

Here the CDR3 reads CASCGTGSGTEAFF. The rearrangement joins TRBV19 to TRBJ1-1; TCRdb calls TRBD1, which cannot be checked without DNA. Germline V gene sequence: CDR1 LNHDA, CDR2 SQIVND (reference sequence). The CDR3 totals 14 residues.

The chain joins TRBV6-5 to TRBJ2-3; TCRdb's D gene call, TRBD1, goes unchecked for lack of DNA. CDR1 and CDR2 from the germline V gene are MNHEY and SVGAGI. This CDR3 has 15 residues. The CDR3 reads CASSYSGRGRDAQYF.

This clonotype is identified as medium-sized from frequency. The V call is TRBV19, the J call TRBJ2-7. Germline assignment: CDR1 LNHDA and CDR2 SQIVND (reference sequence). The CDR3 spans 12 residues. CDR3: CASSPNPYEQYF.

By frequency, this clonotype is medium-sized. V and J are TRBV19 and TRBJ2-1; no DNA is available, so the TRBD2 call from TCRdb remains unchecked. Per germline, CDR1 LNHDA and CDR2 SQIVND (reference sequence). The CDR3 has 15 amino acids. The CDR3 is CASSTPRVVADEQFF.

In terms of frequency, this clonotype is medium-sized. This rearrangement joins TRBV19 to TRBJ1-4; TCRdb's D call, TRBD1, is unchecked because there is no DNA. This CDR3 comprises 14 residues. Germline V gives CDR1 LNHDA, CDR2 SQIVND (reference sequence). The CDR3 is CATTPPGDVSGLFF.

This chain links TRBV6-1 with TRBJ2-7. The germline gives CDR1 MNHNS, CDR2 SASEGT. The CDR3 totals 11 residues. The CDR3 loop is CASSEPQEQYF.

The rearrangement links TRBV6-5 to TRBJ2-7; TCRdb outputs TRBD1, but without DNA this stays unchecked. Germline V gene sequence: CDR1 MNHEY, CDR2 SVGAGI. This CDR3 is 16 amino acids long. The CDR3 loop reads CASSRNDRGPSYEQYF.

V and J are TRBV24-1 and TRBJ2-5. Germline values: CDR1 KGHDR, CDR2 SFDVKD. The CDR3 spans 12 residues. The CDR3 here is CATSGWGETQYF.

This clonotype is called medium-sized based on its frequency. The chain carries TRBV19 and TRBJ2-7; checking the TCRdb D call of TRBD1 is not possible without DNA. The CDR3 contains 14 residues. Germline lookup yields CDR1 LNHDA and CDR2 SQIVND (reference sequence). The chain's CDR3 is CASRRRDRSYEQYF.

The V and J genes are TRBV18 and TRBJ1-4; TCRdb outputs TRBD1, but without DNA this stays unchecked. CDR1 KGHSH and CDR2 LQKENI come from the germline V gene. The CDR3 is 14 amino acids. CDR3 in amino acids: CASSPGAPSLKLFF.

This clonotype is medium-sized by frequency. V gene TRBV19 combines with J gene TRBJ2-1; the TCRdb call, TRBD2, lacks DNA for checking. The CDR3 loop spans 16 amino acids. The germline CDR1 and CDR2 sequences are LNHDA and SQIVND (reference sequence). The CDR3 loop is CASSIASSGGHNEQFF.

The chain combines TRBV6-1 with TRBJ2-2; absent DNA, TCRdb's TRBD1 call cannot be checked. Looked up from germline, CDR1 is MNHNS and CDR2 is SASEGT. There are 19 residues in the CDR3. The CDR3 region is CASSYSTDRWGGWTGELFF.

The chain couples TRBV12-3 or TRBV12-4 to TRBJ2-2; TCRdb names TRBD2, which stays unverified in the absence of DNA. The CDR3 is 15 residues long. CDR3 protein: CASSFFSGPTGELFF.

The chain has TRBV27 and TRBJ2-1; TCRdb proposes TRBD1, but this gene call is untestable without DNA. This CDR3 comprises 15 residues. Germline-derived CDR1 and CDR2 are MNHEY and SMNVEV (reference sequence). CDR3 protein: CASSPLGTGGDEQFF.

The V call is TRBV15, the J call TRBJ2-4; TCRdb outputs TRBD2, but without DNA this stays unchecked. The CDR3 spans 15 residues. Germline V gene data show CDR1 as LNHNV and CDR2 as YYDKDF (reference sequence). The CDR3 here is CATSRPEGIEDIQYF.

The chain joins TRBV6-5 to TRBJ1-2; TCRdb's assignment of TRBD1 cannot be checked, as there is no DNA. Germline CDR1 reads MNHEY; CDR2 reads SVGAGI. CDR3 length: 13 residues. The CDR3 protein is CASSGQGHYGYTF.

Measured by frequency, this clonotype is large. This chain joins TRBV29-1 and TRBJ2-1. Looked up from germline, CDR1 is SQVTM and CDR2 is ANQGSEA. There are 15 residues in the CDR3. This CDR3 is CSVDADRGSYNEQFF.

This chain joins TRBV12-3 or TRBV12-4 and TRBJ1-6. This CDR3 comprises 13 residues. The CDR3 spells CASSLGAAMTLHF.

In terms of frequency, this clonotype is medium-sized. Here the CDR3 reads CSYPGLVTDTQYF. J is TRBJ2-3 and V is TRBV29-1; the D call of TRBD2 rests on TCRdb alone, since no DNA is present to check it. CDR3 length: 13 residues. The germline gives CDR1 SQVTM, CDR2 ANQGSEA.

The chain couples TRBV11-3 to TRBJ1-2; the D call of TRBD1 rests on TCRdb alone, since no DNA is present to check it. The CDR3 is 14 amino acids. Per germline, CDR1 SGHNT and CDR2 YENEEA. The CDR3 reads CASRTTGGSYGYTF.

The CDR3 reads CASSYSNVNEQFF. The chain links TRBV6-5 to TRBJ2-1. Looked up from germline, CDR1 is MNHEY and CDR2 is SVGAGI. This CDR3 has 13 amino acids.

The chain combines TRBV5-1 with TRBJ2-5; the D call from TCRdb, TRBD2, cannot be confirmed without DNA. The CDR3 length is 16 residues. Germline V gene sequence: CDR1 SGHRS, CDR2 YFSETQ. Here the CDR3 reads CASSLDLQGPRSGQYF.

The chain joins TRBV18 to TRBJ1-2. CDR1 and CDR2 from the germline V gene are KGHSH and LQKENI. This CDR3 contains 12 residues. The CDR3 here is CASSPRDYGYTF.

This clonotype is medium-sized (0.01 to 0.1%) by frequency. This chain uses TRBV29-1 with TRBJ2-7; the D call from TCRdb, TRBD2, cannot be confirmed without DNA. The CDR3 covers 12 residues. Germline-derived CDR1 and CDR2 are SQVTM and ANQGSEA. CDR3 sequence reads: CSAALTHYEQYF.